The sequence of this T cell receptor beta chain was determined in a study of blood T cell repertoires in COVID-19. Background on the study: The United States, Italy and Spain provided the acute and convalescent COVID-19 samples. Sample material is recorded as cDNA or gDNA derived from T cells, B-cell-depleted T cells, or PBMCs.

Per germline, CDR1 SQVTM and CDR2 ANQGSEA. The V and J ends lost 5 bases and 5 bases, in that order; junction bases with no gene match: 11. The CDR3 has 15 amino acids. In the authors' workflow: How many nucleated cells were present was estimated from reference gene primer amplification. Sequencing was performed with immunoSEQ multiplex PCR; in TCRdb, only in-frame clones are kept and a portion is missing. V and J calls and clone size follow that table, whereas D and trimming were derived from the DNA. The repertoire holds approximately 110,000 clones, approximately 78% seen once, with 7% to 9.5% in the top ten.

Sequences were obtained from peripheral blood. V is TRBV29-1 and J is TRBJ2-7; 11 bases are shared with TRBD2. This sequence was found in a man in his 70s with acute or convalescent COVID-19. CDR3 sequence: CSVRSLAGGIHEQYF. CDR3 DNA: TGCAGCGTTAGAAGTTTAGCGGGAGGGATCCACGAGCAGTACTTC.